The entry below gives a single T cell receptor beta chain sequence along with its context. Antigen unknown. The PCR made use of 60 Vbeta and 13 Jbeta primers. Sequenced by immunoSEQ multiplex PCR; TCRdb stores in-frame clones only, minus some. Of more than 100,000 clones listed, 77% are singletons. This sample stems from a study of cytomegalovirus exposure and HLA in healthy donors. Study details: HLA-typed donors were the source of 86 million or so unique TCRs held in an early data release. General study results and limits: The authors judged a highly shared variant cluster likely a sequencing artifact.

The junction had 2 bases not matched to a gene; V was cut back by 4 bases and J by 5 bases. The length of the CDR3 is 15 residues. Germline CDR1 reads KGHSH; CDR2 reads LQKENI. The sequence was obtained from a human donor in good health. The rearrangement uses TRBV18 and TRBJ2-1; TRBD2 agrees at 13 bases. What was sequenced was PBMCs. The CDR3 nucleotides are TGTGCCAGCTCACTGGGACTAGCGGGGCACAATGAGCAGTTCTTC. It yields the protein CASSLGLAGHNEQFF.